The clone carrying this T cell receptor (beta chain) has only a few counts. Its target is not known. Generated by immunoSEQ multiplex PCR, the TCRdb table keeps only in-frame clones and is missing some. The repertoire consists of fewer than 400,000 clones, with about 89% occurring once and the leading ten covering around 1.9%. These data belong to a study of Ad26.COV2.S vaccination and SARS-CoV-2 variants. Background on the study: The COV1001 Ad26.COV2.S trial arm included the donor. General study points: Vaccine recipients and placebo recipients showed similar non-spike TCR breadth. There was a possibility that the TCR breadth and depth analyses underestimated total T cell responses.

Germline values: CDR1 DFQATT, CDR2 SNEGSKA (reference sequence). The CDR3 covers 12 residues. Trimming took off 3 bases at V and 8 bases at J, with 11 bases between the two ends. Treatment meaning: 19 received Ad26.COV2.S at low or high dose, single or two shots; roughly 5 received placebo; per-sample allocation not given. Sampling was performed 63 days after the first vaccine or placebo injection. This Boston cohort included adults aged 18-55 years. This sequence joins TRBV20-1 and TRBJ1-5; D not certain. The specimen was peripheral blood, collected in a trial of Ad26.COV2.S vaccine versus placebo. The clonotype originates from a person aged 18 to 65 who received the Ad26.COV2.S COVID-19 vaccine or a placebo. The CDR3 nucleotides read TGCAGTGCTAGTCGGCCCGGGGAGCCCCAGCATTTT. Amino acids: CSASRPGEPQHF.